A selection of T cell receptor beta chains follows, all from one sample in a study of T cells after yellow fever vaccination. TCRdb fed the 5' RACE reads into MiXCR, producing one record per CDR3 protein. The sample lists about 240,000 distinct CDR3 sequences; about 7% were seen once. The specimen was CD4+ T cells sorted from PBMCs, collected 15 days after the yellow fever booster vaccination. The receptors were gathered from a man aged 30-40 years who received the YFV17D yellow fever vaccine. The CDR3 runs from the conserved cysteine through the conserved F or W.

14 | TRBV7-9 | CASSRLAAVNEQFF
12 | TRBV29-1 | CSVNWGAGEQFF
15 | TRBV19 | CASSPPPDGIYGYTF
13 | TRBV3-1 | CASSQLQGGELFF
13 | TRBV29-1 | CSVVRGQLGGYTF
15 | TRBV5-1 | CASSPYLAPYNEQFF
16 | TRBV27 | CASSLGTSGRGETQYF
15 | TRBV18 | CASSRQGNSNQPQHF
14 | TRBV5-1 | CASRGTSGVYEQYF
15 | TRBV10-3 | CAISDTQLGGETQYF
15 | TRBV7-2 | CASSLSGGDYNEQFF
13 | TRBV11-2 | CAVGGRDHREQYF
13 | TRBV20-1 | CSGLAGVYNEQFF
15 | TRBV19 | CASRRGTSGNNEQFF
14 | TRBV12-3/TRBV12-4 | CASSFGQRNTEAFF
13 | TRBV24-1 | CATQGHNQETQYF
14 | TRBV18 | CASSPGLVKNIQYF
12 | TRBV6-5 | CASGLGSDGYTF
12 | TRBV6-2/TRBV6-3 | CASIDRGREQYF
14 | TRBV5-1 | CASSSTSGANVLTF
15 | TRBV12-3/TRBV12-4 | CASSLLETSTDTQYF
16 | TRBV7-2 | CASSLQSGGTTDTQYF
10 | TRBV6-2/TRBV6-3 | CASSLGEAFF
20 | TRBV7-8 | CASSRDLFRDRGLSNQPQHF
15 | TRBV7-2 | CASSGAGLANNEQFF
15 | TRBV6-2/TRBV6-3 | CASSPRPESAYGYTF
15 | TRBV3-1 | CASSQTSGMSYEQYF
14 | TRBV12-3/TRBV12-4 | CASSRPQGWETQYF
11 | TRBV5-6 | CASSTVGEQYF